The 25 T cell receptor beta chains below were found in one sample sequenced in a study of tumor-infiltrating lymphocytes in oesophageal squamous cell carcinoma. TCRdb called the PCR reads again in MiXCR, with one record for every CDR3 protein. There are under 20,000 distinct CDR3 sequences in the sample; 35% to 50% occur only once, and 29% lies in the top ten. Sequenced: esophageal tumor tissue. These receptors were collected from a male donor with esophageal squamous cell carcinoma.

The CDR3 DNA follows: TGTGCCAGCAGCCCCAACATCGGGCGGACCTATGGCTACACCTTC. Translation: CASSPNIGRTYGYTF. The chain combines TRBV7-9 with TRBJ1-2; no reliable D call. The CDR3 has 15 amino acids. CDR1 and CDR2 (germline): SEHNR, FQNEAQ (reference sequence). Trimming left V 5 bases short and J 4 bases short, with 17 bases between.

This clonotype was seen ten or more times. The chain combines TRBV11-2 with TRBJ2-7; D ambiguous. CDR3 length: 13 residues. Germline CDR1 reads SGHAT; CDR2 reads FQNNGV. The V and J ends lost 0 bases and 6 bases respectively, with 9 bases between them. CDR3 coding DNA: TGTGCCAGCAGCTTAGACGGTGGGCGCGAGCAGTACTTC. Translating it yields CASSLDGGREQYF.

This clonotype has ten or more counts. The chain has TRBV19 and TRBJ2-5; TRBD1 matches 7 bases. The CDR3 is 13 amino acids. The J segment lost 5 bases and the V segment lost 6 bases, leaving 6 bases of the junction unmatched. The germline V gene has CDR1 LNHDA and CDR2 SQIVND (reference sequence). The CDR3 bases are TGTGCCAGTAGCCCGACAGGGCTCGAGACCCAGTACTTC. Protein: CASSPTGLETQYF.

V gene TRBV7-6 combines with J gene TRBJ2-5, with 7 positions matching TRBD1. Germline lookup yields CDR1 SGHVS and CDR2 FNYEAQ. After removal of 6 bases from V and 5 bases from J, the junction contained 12 bases not matched to a gene. The CDR3 runs 15 residues. CDR3 in amino acids: CASSTGTVGFETQYF. DNA of the CDR3: TGTGCCAGCAGTACCGGGACAGTGGGTTTTGAGACCCAGTACTTC.

The J gene is TRBJ1-4, the V gene TRBV7-3, with D perhaps matching TRBD1 (6 bases). Germline V gene lookup returns CDR1 SGHTA and CDR2 FQGTGA. Trimming removed 1 base from V and 8 bases from J, with 17 bases in between. The CDR3 length is 16 residues. The CDR3 protein is CASSLNNREIGEKLFF. For the CDR3, the DNA is TGTGCCAGCAGCTTAAACAACAGGGAAATAGGCGAAAAACTGTTTTTT.

The chain combines TRBV7-6 with TRBJ2-5; the D gene is possibly TRBD2 (6 bases). The end of the DNA is better explained by TRBJ2-7, so the J call may be wrong. In germline, CDR1 is SGHVS, CDR2 FNYEAQ. CDR3 length: 14 residues. CDR3 sequence: CASSLAGTFYEQYF. The CDR3, as DNA: TGTGCCAGCAGCTTAGCGGGGACTTTCTACGAGCAGTACTTC.

This chain uses TRBV12-3 or TRBV12-4 with TRBJ2-6; D unresolved. This CDR3 spans 15 amino acids. Trimming took 0 bases from V and 1 from J, leaving 4 bases between them. The CDR3: CASSLAGSGANVLTF. CDR3 in DNA: TGTGCCAGCAGTTTAGCGGGGTCTGGGGCCAACGTCCTGACTTTC.

J is TRBJ1-2 and V is TRBV7-4; possible D gene TRBD1, 6 bases. Trimming removed 4 bases at V and 6 bases at J, with 15 bases between. The CDR3 runs to 14 residues. Per germline, CDR1 SGHVT and CDR2 SQSDAQ. The CDR3 DNA follows: TGTGCCAGCAGCTCGACCCAACAGGGAGATGGCTACACCTTC. Translation: CASSSTQQGDGYTF.

This clonotype was recorded many times. One end of the junction does not line up with germline, which may come from a read error. The rearrangement links TRBV28 to TRBJ2-4; D is possibly TRBD1 (6 bases). This CDR3 comprises 14 residues. Germline CDR1 reads MDHEN; CDR2 reads SYDVKM. CDR3 nucleotide sequence: TGTGCCAGCAGGTCAGGGGACCTTAATTCACCCCTCCACTTC. It codes for CASRSGDLNSPLHF.

This clonotype was seen many times. This could be a read error, since a much larger clone is one nucleotide away. The V and J genes are TRBV7-3 and TRBJ2-7; no definite D call. The CDR3 has 13 amino acids. In germline, CDR1 is SGHTA, CDR2 FQGTGA. Between the trimmed V and J ends, which lost 0 bases and 7 bases, there was a span of 10 bases. CDR3 loop: CASSLTVHDEQYF. CDR3 DNA: TGTGCCAGCAGCTTAACAGTCCACGATGAGCAGTACTTC.

This clonotype was observed at least ten times. This sequence joins TRBV6-1 and TRBJ1-4; 7 bases are a match to TRBD1. The germline V gene has CDR1 MNHNS and CDR2 SASEGT. The CDR3 has 14 amino acids. The V gene end was trimmed by 2 bases and the J gene end by 8 bases; junction bases not matched to a gene: 5. The CDR3 sequence is CASSESQGQEKLFF. CDR3 nucleotides: TGTGCCAGCAGTGAAAGCCAGGGACAGGAAAAACTGTTTTTT.

The rearrangement uses TRBV12-3 or TRBV12-4 and TRBJ1-1, with D possibly being TRBD1 (5 bases). The CDR3 covers 13 residues. V was pared by 5 bases and J by 1 base, with 8 bases between. CDR3 coding DNA: TGTGCCAGCAGTGTCGACAGGAACACTGAAGCTTTCTTT. Translation gives CASSVDRNTEAFF.

There are a few counts of this clonotype. V is TRBV19 and J is TRBJ1-4; possibly TRBD1 for D (6 bases). V lost 5 bases to trimming and J lost 8 bases, with 15 bases between them. Germline V lookup: CDR1 LNHDA, CDR2 SQIVND (reference sequence). This CDR3 has 14 residues. CDR3 protein: CASSSGALREKLFF. In DNA, the CDR3 is TGTGCCAGTAGTTCGGGGGCCCTCCGAGAAAAACTGTTTTTT.

This clonotype came up many times. A much larger clone lies a single base off, so this may be a read error. The chain combines TRBV12-5 with TRBJ2-4; 7 bases align to TRBD2. CDR1 is LGHNT and CDR2 is FRNRAP in the germline V gene. The V and J ends lost 0 bases and 13 bases, in that order; junction bases with no gene match: 30. This CDR3 spans 21 amino acids. The CDR3 DNA reads TGTGCTAGTGGTTTGGTACCTCGCGGGGGTCTCCGACGGTGGACCTACAATGAGCAGTACTTC. It yields the protein CASGLVPRGGLRRWTYNEQYF.

This chain uses TRBV2 with TRBJ2-3; no firm D call. Trimming left V 7 bases short and J 3 bases short, with 5 bases between. Germline V lookup: CDR1 SNHLY, CDR2 FYNNEI. The CDR3 runs to 11 residues. The CDR3 loop is CASTRTDTQYF. DNA of the CDR3: TGTGCCAGCACTAGGACAGATACGCAGTATTTT.

This chain uses TRBV7-6 with TRBJ2-4; 11 positions match TRBD2. The J call could be wrong; TRBJ2-1 is a better fit for the DNA end. This CDR3 is 18 amino acids long. The germline CDR1 and CDR2 sequences are SGHVS and FNYEAQ. CDR3 loop: CASSLGPWASGGNNEQFF. The CDR3 DNA reads TGTGCCAGCAGCTTAGGCCCCTGGGCTAGCGGGGGGAACAATGAGCAGTTCTTC.

This clonotype is medium-sized within its sample. The gene calls are TRBV7-9 and TRBJ2-7; perhaps TRBD2 as D (6 bases). The CDR3 extends over 13 amino acids. Per germline, CDR1 SEHNR and CDR2 FQNEAQ (reference sequence). V was cut by 7 bases and J by 0 bases, with 10 bases left in between. CDR3: CASIGGTSYEQYF. CDR3 DNA sequence: TGTGCCAGCATCGGCGGGACCTCCTACGAGCAGTACTTC.

The rearrangement uses TRBV5-6 and TRBJ2-1, with a tentative D call TRBD2 (6 bases). The J call may be incorrect, as the DNA end agrees better with TRBJ2-7. This CDR3 has 15 amino acids. Germline lookup yields CDR1 SGHDT and CDR2 YYEEEE. The CDR3 sequence: CASSFEYLDYNEQYF. The CDR3 DNA is TGTGCCAGCAGCTTTGAGTACCTGGACTACAATGAGCAGTACTTC.

Points on this clonotype: A read error is possible here, since a much larger clone lies one base away. The V gene is TRBV7-3, the J gene TRBJ2-5, with TRBD1 matching over 10 bases. The CDR3 has 16 amino acids. Germline CDR1 is SGHTA and CDR2 is FQGTGA. DNA of the CDR3: TGTACCAGCAGCTTAACGGGACAGGGGCCTTGGGAGACCCAGTACTTC. Protein: CTSSLTGQGPWETQYF.

As regards this clonotype: Given the absence of the conserved phenylalanine or tryptophan at the CDR3 end, a read error is likely. No DNA is shown, since the ends of the CDR3 on it are uncertain; the CDR3 is the one TCRdb lists. CDR3 sequence: CASSLVGNGGYTFGS. The chain is built from TRBV7-2 and TRBJ2-5. Looked up from germline, CDR1 is SGHTA and CDR2 is FQGNSA. Ends included, the CDR3 has 15 residues.

The genes are TRBV19 and TRBJ1-2; no definite D call. The CDR3 is 13 residues long. The V gene's germline CDR1 is LNHDA and CDR2 SQIVND (reference sequence). Trimming stripped 6 bases from V and 1 base from J, with 9 bases between. CDR3 protein: CASSRARNYGYTF. The CDR3 nucleotides are TGTGCCAGTAGCCGCGCCCGTAACTATGGCTACACCTTC.

At least ten counts were recorded for this clonotype. A much larger clone differs from this one at a single base, so this may be a read error. J is TRBJ2-5 and V is TRBV28; no reliable D call. Trimming shortened V by 6 bases and J by 11 bases, and 25 bases separated the two germline ends. The germline CDR1 and CDR2 sequences are MDHEN and SYDVKM. The CDR3 loop spans 15 amino acids. In DNA form, the CDR3 reads TGTGCCAGCAGCCCCTGGTCAAACTCCTACAATGAGCAGTACTTC. Translation gives CASSPWSNSYNEQYF.

This clonotype was detected ten times or more. The chain employs TRBV7-9 and TRBJ2-1, with 9 bases fitting TRBD2. The CDR3 has 14 amino acids. CDR1 SEHNR and CDR2 FQNEAQ come from the germline V gene (reference sequence). Germline trimming cut 1 base from V and 7 bases from J; bases unmatched to any gene: 2. The chain's CDR3 is CASSLVAGVNEQFF. The CDR3 region has the DNA TGTGCCAGCAGCTTAGTAGCGGGGGTAAATGAGCAGTTCTTC.

As to this clonotype: The CDR3 does not close with the conserved phenylalanine or tryptophan, likely indicating a read error. The DNA is omitted, as the CDR3 cannot be located on it reliably, and the CDR3 follows TCRdb's listing. The chain recombines TRBV5-1 with TRBJ2-6; the table's D call of TRBD1 was not tested on the DNA. Including both end residues, the CDR3 is 8 amino acids long. Germline assignment: CDR1 SGHRS and CDR2 YFSETQ. CDR3 sequence reads: CASSFPRG.

This clonotype was seen at least ten times. V and J are TRBV6-1 and TRBJ2-7; D is uncertain. The ends were cut back, 5 bases at V and 5 bases at J, with 16 bases in the middle. The germline gives CDR1 MNHNS, CDR2 SASEGT. The CDR3 runs to 14 residues. This CDR3 reads CASSSTTPVDEQYF. The CDR3 nucleotides are TGTGCCAGCAGTTCGACAACCCCAGTGGACGAGCAGTACTTC.